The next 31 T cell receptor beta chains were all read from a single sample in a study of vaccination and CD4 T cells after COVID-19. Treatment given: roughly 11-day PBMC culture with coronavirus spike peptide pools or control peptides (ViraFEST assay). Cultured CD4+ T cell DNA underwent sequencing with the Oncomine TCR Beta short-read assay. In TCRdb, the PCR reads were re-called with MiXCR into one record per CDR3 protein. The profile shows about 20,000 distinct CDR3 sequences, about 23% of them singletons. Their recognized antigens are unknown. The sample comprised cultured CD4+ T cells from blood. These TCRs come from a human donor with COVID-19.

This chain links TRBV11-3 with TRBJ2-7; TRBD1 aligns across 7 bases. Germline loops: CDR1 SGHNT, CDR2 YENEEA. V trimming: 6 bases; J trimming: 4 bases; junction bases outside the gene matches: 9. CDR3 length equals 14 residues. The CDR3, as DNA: TGTGCCAGCAGTCAACCGGGACAGCTATACGAGCAGTACTTC. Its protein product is CASSQPGQLYEQYF.

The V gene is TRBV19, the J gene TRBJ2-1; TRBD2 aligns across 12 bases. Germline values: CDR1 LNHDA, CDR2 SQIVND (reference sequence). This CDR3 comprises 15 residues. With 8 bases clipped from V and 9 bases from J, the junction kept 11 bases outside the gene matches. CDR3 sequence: CASGRLAGGHGEQFF. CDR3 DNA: TGTGCCAGTGGCAGGCTAGCGGGGGGGCATGGTGAGCAGTTCTTC.

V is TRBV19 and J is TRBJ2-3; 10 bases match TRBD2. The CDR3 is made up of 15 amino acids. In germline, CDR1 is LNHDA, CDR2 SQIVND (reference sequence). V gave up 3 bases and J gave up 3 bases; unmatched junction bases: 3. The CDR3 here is CASSITSGATDTQYF. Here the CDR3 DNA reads TGTGCCAGTAGTATTACTAGCGGGGCAACAGATACGCAGTATTTT. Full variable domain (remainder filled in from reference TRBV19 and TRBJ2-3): DGGITQSPKYLFRKEGQNVTLSCEQNLNHDAMYWYRQDPGQGLRLIYYSQIVNDFQKGDIAEGYSVSREKKESFPLTVTSAQKNPTAFYLCASSITSGATDTQYFGPGTRLTVL.

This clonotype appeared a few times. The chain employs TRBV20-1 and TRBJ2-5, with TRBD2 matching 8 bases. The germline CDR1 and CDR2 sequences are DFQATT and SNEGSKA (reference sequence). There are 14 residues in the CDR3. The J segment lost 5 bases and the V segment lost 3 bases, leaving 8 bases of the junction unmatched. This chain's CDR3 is CSASKSGGLETQYF. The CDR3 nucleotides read TGCAGTGCTAGTAAAAGCGGGGGCCTGGAGACCCAGTACTTC.

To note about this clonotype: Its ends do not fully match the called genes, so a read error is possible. The CDR3 here is CASSDGVRGNQETQNF. The CDR3 DNA follows: TGTGCCAGCAGTGACGGTGTCCGGGGGAATCAAGAGACCCAGAACTTC. The chain is built from TRBV6-1 and TRBJ2-5; tentative D call: TRBD2 (6 bases). The CDR3 has 16 residues. In germline, CDR1 is MNHNS, CDR2 SASEGT.

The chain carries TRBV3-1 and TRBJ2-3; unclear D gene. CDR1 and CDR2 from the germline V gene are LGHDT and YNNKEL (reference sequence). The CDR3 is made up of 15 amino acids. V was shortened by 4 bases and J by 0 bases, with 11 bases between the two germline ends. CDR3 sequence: CASSLFSGSTDTQYF. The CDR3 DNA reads TGTGCCAGCAGCCTTTTTTCTGGGAGCACAGATACGCAGTATTTT.

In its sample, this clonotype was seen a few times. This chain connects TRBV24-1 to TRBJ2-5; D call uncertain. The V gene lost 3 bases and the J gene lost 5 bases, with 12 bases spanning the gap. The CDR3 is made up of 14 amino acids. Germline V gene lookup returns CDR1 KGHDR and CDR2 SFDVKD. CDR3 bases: TGTGCCACCAGTGATAGTGGAGCAGTGGAGACCCAGTACTTC. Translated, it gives CATSDSGAVETQYF.

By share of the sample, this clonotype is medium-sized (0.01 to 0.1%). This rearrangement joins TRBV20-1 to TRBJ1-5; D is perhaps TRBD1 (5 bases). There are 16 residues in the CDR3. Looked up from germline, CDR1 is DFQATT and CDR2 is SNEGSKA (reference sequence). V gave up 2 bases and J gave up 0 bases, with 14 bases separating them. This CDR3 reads CSARIRGGNSNQPQHF. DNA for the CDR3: TGCAGTGCTAGAATCCGGGGGGGGAATAGCAATCAGCCCCAGCATTTT.

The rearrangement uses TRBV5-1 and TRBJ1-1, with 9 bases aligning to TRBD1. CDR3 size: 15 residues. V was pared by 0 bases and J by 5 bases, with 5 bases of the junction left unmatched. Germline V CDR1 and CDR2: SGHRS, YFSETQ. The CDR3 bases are TGCGCCAGCAGCTTGGAGGGACAGGGTTTGACTGAAGCTTTCTTT. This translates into CASSLEGQGLTEAFF.

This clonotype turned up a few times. As DNA, the CDR3 is TGCAGTGCCAAGGCCCGACCCCAACCCGCAGATACGCAGTATTTT. Its translation is CSAKARPQPADTQYF. The chain employs TRBV20-1 and TRBJ2-3; no reliable D call. Deletions cut 6 bases from V and 4 bases from J, with 20 bases between. The CDR3 spans 15 residues. Looked up from germline, CDR1 is DFQATT and CDR2 is SNEGSKA (reference sequence).

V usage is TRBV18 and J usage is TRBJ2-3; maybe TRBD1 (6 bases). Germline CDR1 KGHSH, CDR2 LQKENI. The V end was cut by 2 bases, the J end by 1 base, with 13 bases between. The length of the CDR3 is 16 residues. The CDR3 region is CASSPLAGERTDTQYF. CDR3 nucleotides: TGTGCCAGCTCACCATTGGCAGGGGAGCGCACAGATACGCAGTATTTT.

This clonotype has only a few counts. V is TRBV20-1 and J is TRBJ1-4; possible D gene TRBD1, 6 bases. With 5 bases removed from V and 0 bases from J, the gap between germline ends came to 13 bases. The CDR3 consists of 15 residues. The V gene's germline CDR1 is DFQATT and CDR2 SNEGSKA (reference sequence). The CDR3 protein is CSASRTVATNEKLFF. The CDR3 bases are TGCAGTGCTTCCCGGACAGTTGCAACTAATGAAAAACTGTTTTTT.

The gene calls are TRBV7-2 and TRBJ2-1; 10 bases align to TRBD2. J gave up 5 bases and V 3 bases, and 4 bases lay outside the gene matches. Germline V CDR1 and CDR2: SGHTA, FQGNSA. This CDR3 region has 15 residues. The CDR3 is CASSFSGGANNEQFF. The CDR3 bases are TGTGCCAGCAGCTTCAGCGGGGGGGCCAACAATGAGCAGTTCTTC.

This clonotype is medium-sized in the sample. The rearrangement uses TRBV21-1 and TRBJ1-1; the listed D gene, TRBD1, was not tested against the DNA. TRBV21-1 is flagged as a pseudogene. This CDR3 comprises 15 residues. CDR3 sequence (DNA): TGTGCCAGCAGCAAAAGAAGGGCGGTAAACACTGAAGCTTTCTTT. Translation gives CASSKRRAVNTEAFF.

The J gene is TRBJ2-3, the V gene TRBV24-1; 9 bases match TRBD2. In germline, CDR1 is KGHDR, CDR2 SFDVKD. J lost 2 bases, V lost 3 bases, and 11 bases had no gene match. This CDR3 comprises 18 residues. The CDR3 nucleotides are TGTGCCACCAGTGATCCCAGCGGGGGGCCCTCAGCCACAGATACGCAGTATTTT. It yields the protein CATSDPSGGPSATDTQYF.

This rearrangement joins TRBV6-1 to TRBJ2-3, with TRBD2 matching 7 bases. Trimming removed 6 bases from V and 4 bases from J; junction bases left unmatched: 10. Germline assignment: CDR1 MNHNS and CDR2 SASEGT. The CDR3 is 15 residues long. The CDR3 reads CASRKTSFSPDTQYF. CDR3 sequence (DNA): TGTGCCAGCAGAAAGACTAGCTTTAGCCCAGATACGCAGTATTTT.

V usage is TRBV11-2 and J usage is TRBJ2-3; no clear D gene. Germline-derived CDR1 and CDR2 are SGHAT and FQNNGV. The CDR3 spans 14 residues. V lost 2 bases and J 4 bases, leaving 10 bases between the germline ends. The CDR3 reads CASSLNSRADTQYF. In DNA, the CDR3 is TGTGCCAGCAGCTTAAATTCTAGGGCAGATACGCAGTATTTT.

The CDR3 DNA follows: TGTGCCAGCAGCTCCTCAGGGATCTACGAGCAGTACTTC. It encodes CASSSSGIYEQYF. This rearrangement joins TRBV2 to TRBJ2-7; D possibly corresponds to TRBD1 (5 bases). Trimming removed 6 bases from V and 3 bases from J, with 12 bases in between. The germline CDR1 and CDR2 sequences are SNHLY and FYNNEI. This CDR3 contains 13 residues. Using reference TRBV2 and TRBJ2-7 for the parts outside the CDR3, the full variable domain is EPEVTQTPSHQVTQMGQEVILRCVPISNHLYFYWYRQILGQKVEFLVSFYNNEISEKSEIFDDQFSVERPDGSNFTLKIRSTKLEDSAMYFCASSSSGIYEQYFGPGTRLTVT.

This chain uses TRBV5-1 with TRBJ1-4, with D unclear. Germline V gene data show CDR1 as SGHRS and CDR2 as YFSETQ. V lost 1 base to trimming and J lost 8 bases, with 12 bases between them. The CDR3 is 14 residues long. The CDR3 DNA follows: TGCGCCAGCAGCTTGTTTCAGGCCGGAGAAAAACTGTTTTTT. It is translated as CASSLFQAGEKLFF.

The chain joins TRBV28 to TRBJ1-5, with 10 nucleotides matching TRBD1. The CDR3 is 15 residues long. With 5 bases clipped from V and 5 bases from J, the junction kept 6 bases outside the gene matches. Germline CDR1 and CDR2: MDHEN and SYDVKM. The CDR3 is CASSLPGTGDQPQHF. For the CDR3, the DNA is TGTGCCAGCAGTCTTCCTGGGACAGGGGATCAGCCCCAGCATTTT.

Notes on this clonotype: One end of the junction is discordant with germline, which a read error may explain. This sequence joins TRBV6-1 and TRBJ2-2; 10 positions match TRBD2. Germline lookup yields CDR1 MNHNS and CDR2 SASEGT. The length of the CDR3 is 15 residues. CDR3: CASVRSGGTFGELFF. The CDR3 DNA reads TGCGCCAGCGTCCGTAGCGGGGGGACGTTCGGGGAGCTGTTTTTT.

Here the CDR3 DNA reads TGTGCCAGCAAATCCGGGACAGGGGGCACCGGGGAGCTGTTTTTT. Its translation: CASKSGTGGTGELFF. The chain joins TRBV5-4 to TRBJ2-2, with 11 bases matching TRBD1. There are 15 residues in the CDR3. Trimming removed 6 bases from V and 4 bases from J; junction bases left unmatched: 5. Germline V gene sequence: CDR1 SGHNT, CDR2 YYREEE (reference sequence).

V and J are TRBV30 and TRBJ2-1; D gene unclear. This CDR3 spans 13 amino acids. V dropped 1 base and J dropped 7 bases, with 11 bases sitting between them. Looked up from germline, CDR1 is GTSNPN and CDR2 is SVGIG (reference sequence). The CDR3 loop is CAWSGRFGNEQFF. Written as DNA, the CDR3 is TGTGCCTGGAGTGGGAGATTCGGGAATGAGCAGTTCTTC.

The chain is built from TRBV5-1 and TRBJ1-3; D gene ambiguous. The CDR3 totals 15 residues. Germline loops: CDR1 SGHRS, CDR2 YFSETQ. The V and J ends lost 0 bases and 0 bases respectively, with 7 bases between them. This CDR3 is CASSLAWSSGNTIYF. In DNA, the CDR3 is TGCGCCAGCAGCTTGGCCTGGAGCTCTGGAAACACCATATATTTT.

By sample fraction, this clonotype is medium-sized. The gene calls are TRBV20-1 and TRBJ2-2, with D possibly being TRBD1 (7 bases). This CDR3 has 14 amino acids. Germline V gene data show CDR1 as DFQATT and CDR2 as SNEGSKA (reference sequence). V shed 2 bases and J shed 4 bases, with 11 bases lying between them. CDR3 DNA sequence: TGCAGTGCTAGATCGCAGGGGGGCACCGGGGAGCTGTTTTTT. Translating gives CSARSQGGTGELFF.

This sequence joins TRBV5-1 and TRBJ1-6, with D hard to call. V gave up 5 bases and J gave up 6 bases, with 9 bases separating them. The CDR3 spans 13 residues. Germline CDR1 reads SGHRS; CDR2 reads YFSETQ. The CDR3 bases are TGCGCCAGCAGGGGAGGGAGTAATTCACCCCTCCACTTT. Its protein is CASRGGSNSPLHF.

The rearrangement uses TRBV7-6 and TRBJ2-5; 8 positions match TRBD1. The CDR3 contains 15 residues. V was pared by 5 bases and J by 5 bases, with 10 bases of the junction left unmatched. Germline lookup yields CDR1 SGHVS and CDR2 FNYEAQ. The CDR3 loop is CASSPARTGWETQYF. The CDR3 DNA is TGTGCCAGCAGCCCAGCGCGGACAGGGTGGGAGACCCAGTACTTC.

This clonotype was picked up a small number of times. The CDR3 DNA reads as TGTGCCAGCTCTGGAGGCGTCACTGGAAACACCATATATTTT. Its protein product is CASSGGVTGNTIYF. This sequence joins TRBV7-2 and TRBJ1-3, with D hard to call. CDR1 SGHTA and CDR2 FQGNSA come from the germline V gene. The V end lost 8 bases, the J end lost 2 bases, and 13 bases lay between the germline ends. The CDR3 contains 14 residues.

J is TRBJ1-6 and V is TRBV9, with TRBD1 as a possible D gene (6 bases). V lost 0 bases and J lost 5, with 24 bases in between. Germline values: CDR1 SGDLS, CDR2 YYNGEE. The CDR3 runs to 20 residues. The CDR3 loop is CASSVGARRLSEGDNSPLHF. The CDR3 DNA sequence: TGTGCCAGCAGCGTAGGAGCCCGCCGACTTAGTGAGGGGGATAATTCACCCCTCCACTTT.

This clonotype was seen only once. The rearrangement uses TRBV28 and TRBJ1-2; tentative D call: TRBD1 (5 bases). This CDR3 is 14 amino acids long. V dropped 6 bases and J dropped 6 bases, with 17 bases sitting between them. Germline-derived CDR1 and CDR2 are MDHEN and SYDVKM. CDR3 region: CASSSAGRIHGYTF. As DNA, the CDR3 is TGTGCCAGCAGCTCCGCGGGACGGATACATGGCTACACCTTC.

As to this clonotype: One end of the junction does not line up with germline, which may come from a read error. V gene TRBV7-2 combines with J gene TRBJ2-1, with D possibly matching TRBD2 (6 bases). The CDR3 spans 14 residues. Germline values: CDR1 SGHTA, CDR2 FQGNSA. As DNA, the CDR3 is TGTGCCAGCAGCTTCGCGGGGAAATACAATGAACAGTTCTTC. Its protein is CASSFAGKYNEQFF.